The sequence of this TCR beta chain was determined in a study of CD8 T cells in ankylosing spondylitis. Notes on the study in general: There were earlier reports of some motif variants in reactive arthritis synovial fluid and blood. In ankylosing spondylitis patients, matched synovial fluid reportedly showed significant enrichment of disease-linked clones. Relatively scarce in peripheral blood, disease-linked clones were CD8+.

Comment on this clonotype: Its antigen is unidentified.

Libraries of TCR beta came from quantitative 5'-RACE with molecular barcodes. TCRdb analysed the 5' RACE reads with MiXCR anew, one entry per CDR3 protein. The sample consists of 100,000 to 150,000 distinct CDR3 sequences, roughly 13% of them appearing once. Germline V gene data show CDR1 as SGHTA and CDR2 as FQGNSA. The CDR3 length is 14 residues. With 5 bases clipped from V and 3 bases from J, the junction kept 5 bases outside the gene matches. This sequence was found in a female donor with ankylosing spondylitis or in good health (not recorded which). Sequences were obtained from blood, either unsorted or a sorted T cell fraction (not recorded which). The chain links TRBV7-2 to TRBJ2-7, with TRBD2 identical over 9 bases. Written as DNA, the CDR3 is TGTGCCAGCAGCCCGAGCGGGGGGTTCTACGAGCAGTACTTC. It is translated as CASSPSGGFYEQYF.